The 7 T cell receptor beta chains below were found in one sample sequenced in a study of blood T cell repertoires in COVID-19. The method was immunoSEQ multiplex PCR; TCRdb's version includes in-frame clones alone and lacks a portion of them. The repertoire includes tens of thousands of clones, less than 95% of them detected once, and approximately 5.9% sits in the top ten. The specimen sequenced was peripheral blood. All receptors come from a man in his 70s with active COVID-19.

This clone was seen just once. The genes are TRBV6-6 and TRBJ1-5; 7 nucleotides line up with TRBD1. Looked up from germline, CDR1 is MNHNY and CDR2 is SVGAGI (reference sequence). J was trimmed by 15 bases and V by 5 bases; bases with no gene match: 10. This CDR3 spans 12 amino acids. CDR3 sequence (DNA): TGTGCCAGCAGTACTGGGACAGCTGTGTGGCATTTT. It translates to CASSTGTAVWHF.

The V call is TRBV5-1, the J call TRBJ2-6, with 9 bases that match TRBD1. The CDR3 sequence is 20 residues long. V lost 0 bases and J lost 0; bases outside the gene matches: 10. In germline, CDR1 is SGHRS, CDR2 YFSETQ. Written as DNA, the CDR3 is TGCGCCAGCAGCTTGGCCGTACCGGGACAGGGAAACTCTGGGGCCAACGTCCTGACTTTC. Translated, it gives CASSLAVPGQGNSGANVLTF.

The chain couples TRBV9 to TRBJ1-6; TRBD1 matches at 9 bases. Germline V CDR1 and CDR2: SGDLS, YYNGEE. The CDR3 loop spans 20 amino acids. The V gene end was trimmed by 6 bases and the J gene end by 0 bases; junction bases not matched to a gene: 16. This chain's CDR3 is CASTPNRDRDLSSYNSPLHF. CDR3 bases: TGTGCCAGCACCCCGAACCGGGACAGGGATTTGAGCTCCTATAATTCACCCCTCCACTTT.

The rearrangement joins TRBV5-4 to TRBJ2-2, with D possibly being TRBD2 (6 bases). From germline, CDR1 is SGHNT and CDR2 YYREEE (reference sequence). This CDR3 has 15 amino acids. V was cut by 0 bases and J by 0 bases, with 6 bases left in between. The CDR3 loop reads CASSLGLANTGELFF. The CDR3, as DNA: TGTGCCAGCAGCTTGGGACTAGCGAACACCGGGGAGCTGTTTTTT.

J is TRBJ2-5 and V is TRBV18; a possible D gene is TRBD2 (6 bases). CDR3 length: 14 amino acids. Trimming stripped 2 bases from V and 4 bases from J, with 11 bases between. Germline V gene data show CDR1 as KGHSH and CDR2 as LQKENI. The CDR3 nucleotides read TGTGCCAGCTCACCATACGGGGGAAGAGAGACCCAGTACTTC. It yields the protein CASSPYGGRETQYF.

This sequence joins TRBV9 and TRBJ2-1, with a possible D match to TRBD2 (5 bases). V lost 0 bases to trimming and J lost 2 bases, with 9 bases between them. The CDR3 consists of 15 residues. Germline V gene sequence: CDR1 SGDLS, CDR2 YYNGEE. The CDR3 sequence is CASSVESGAYNEQFF. The CDR3, as DNA: TGTGCCAGCAGCGTAGAAAGCGGCGCCTACAATGAGCAGTTCTTC.

J is TRBJ2-7 and V is TRBV7-9; 12 nucleotides match TRBD2. The CDR3 spans 15 residues. The germline V gene has CDR1 SEHNR and CDR2 FQNEAQ (reference sequence). V shed 5 bases, J shed 4 bases, and the junction held 6 bases outside the gene matches. The DNA for the CDR3 is TGTGCCAGCAGCACGACTAGCGGGAGTCGTTACGAGCAGTACTTC. Residues: CASSTTSGSRYEQYF.